This T cell receptor beta chain comes out of a study of regulatory T cells in long-lasting Graves disease. Whole-study findings and limits: Clonotypes that were public and shared totalled approximately 2,800 in persistent patients versus over 800 in new patients. Newly diagnosed Graves' patients exceeded persistent ones in TCR diversity. Repertoires from persistent disease leaned toward TRBV28, TRBJ1-2 and TRBJ2-5.

With 1 base removed from V and 5 bases from J, the gap between germline ends came to 5 bases. In germline, CDR1 is SGHTA, CDR2 FQGNSA. The CDR3 totals 12 residues. Time point given: persistent/refractory GD, antithyroid drugs over 5 years with positive TRAb. TCR sequences were obtained from RNA taken from PBMCs. This clonotype has a count of ten or more. Antigen specificity is unknown. Library construction for TCR beta used iRepertoire HTBI primers and Arm-PCR of CDR3 regions. Under the authors' procedure: From all samples, identification returned some 15 TRBJ and about 63 TRBV segments. TCRdb ran MiXCR on the multiplex PCR reads and lists one entry per CDR3 protein. The V and J calls come from TCRdb's annotation, not from the publication. The table includes about 470,000 distinct CDR3 sequences, less than 25% detected once.

Sequenced here: peripheral blood mononuclear cells (PBMCs), sampled when the disease was refractory, from a patient treated with antithyroid drugs. The rearrangement links TRBV7-2 to TRBJ1-1, with D unclear. The origin of this receptor is a female donor with Graves disease. The CDR3 nucleotides are TGTGCCAGCAGCTTAGAGTCGACTGAAGCTTTCTTT. Translating gives CASSLESTEAFF.